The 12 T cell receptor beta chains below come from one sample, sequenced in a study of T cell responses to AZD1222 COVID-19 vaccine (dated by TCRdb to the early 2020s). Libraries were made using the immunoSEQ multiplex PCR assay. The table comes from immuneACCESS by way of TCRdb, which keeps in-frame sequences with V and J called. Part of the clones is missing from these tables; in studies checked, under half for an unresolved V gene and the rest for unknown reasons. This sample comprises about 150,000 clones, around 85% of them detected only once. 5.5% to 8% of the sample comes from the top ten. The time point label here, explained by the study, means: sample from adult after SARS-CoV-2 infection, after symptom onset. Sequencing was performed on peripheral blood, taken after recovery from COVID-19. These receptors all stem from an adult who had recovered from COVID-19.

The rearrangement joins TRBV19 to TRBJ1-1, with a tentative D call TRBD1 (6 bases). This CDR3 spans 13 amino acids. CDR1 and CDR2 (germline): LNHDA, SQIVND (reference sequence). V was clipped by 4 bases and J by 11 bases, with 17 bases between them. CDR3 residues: CASSTVAGAGAFF. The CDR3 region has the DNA TGTGCCAGTAGTACTGTGGCGGGGGCTGGGGCTTTCTTT. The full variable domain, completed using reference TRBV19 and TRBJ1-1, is DGGITQSPKYLFRKEGQNVTLSCEQNLNHDAMYWYRQDPGQGLRLIYYSQIVNDFQKGDIAEGYSVSREKKESFPLTVTSAQKNPTAFYLCASSTVAGAGAFFGQGTRLTVV.

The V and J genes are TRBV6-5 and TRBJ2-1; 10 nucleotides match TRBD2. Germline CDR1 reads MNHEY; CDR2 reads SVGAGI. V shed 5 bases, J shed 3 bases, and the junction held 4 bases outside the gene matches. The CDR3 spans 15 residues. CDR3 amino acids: CASSLAGVIYNEQFF. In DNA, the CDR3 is TGTGCCAGCAGTCTAGCGGGAGTAATCTACAATGAGCAGTTCTTC.

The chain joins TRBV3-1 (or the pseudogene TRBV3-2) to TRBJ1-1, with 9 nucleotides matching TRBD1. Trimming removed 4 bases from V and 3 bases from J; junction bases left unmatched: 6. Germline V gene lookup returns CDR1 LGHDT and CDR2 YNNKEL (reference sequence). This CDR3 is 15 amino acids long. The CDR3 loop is CASSPGQGIDTEAFF. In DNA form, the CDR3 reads TGTGCCAGCAGCCCAGGACAGGGGATCGACACTGAAGCTTTCTTT.

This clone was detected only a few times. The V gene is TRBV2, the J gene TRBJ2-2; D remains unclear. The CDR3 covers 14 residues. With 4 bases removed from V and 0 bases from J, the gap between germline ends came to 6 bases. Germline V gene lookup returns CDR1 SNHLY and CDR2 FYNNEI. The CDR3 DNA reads TGTGCCAGCAGTGCGGCCTCGAACACCGGGGAGCTGTTTTTT. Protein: CASSAASNTGELFF.

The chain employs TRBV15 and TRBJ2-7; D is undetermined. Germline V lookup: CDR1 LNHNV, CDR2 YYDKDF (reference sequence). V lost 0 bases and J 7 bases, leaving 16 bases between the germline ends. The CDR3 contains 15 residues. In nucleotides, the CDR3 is TGTGCCACCAGCAGAGAGGTCATGGGTTCGAGGGAGCAGTACTTC. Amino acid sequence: CATSREVMGSREQYF.

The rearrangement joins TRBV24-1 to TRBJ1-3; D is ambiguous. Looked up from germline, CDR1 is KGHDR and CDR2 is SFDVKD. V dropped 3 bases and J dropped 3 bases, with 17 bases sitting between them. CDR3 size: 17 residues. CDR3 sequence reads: CATSDPPPGRFGNTIYF. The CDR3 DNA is TGTGCCACCAGTGATCCCCCCCCGGGGAGGTTTGGAAACACCATATATTTT.

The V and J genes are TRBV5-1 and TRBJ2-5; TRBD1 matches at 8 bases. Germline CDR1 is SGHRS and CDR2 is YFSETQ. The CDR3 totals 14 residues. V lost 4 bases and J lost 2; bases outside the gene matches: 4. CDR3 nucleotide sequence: TGCGCCAGCAGCACGGGGACAGGACAAGAGACCCAGTACTTC. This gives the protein CASSTGTGQETQYF.

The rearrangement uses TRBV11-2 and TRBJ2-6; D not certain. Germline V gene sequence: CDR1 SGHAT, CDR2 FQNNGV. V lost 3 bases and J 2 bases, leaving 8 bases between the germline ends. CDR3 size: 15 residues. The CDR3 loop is CASSFYRAGANVLTF. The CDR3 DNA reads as TGTGCCAGCAGCTTTTATAGGGCTGGGGCCAACGTCCTGACTTTC.

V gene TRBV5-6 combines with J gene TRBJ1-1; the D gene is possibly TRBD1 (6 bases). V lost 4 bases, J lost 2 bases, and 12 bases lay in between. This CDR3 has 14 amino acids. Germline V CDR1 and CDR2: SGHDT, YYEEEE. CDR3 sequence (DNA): TGTGCCAGCAGCCTAGGACAGACCAACACTGAAGCTTTCTTT. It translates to CASSLGQTNTEAFF. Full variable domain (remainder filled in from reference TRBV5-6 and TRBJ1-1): DAGVTQSPTHLIKTRGQQVTLRCSPKSGHDTVSWYQQALGQGPQFIFQYYEEEERQRGNFPDRFSGHQFPNYSSELNVNALLLGDSALYLCASSLGQTNTEAFFGQGTRLTVV.

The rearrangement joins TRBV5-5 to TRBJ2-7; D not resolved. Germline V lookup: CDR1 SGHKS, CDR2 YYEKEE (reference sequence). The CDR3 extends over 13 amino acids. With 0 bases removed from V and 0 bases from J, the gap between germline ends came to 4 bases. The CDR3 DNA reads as TGTGCCAGCAGCTTGGCCCCCTCCTACGAGCAGTACTTC. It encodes CASSLAPSYEQYF. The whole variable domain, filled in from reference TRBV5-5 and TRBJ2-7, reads DAGVTQSPTHLIKTRGQQVTLRCSPISGHKSVSWYQQVLGQGPQFIFQYYEKEERGRGNFPDRFSARQFPNYSSELNVNALLLGDSALYLCASSLAPSYEQYFGPGTRLTVT.

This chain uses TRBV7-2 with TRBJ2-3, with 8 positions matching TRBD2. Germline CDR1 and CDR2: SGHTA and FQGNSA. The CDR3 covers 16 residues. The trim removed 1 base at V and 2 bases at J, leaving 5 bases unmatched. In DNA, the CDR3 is TGTGCCAGCAGCTTAGGCCTAGCGGGTTTCACAGATACGCAGTATTTT. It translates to CASSLGLAGFTDTQYF.

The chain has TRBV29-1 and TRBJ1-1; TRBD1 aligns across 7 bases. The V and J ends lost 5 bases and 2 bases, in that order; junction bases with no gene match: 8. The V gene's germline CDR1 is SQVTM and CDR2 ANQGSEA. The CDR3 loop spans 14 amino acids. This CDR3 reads CSVQPGQQNTEAFF. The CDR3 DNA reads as TGCAGCGTTCAACCGGGACAGCAAAACACTGAAGCTTTCTTT.